The T cell receptor (beta chain) under discussion was sequenced for a study of T cell responses to AZD1222 COVID-19 vaccine. Assay: immunoSEQ multiplex PCR; the TCRdb copy retains only in-frame clones and omits some. In the table there are some 80,000 clones, over 65% of which are singletons. Comment on this clone: Its specificity is unknown.

This CDR3 has 16 amino acids. J lost 3 bases, V lost 5 bases, and 8 bases had no gene match. Germline V lookup: CDR1 MDHEN, CDR2 SYDVKM. Study outcomes and limitations: Donors were mostly white British, more females; clonal diversity possibly underestimated.

This receptor was taken from an adult who received the MenACWY meningococcal vaccine as a control. This rearrangement joins TRBV28 to TRBJ1-3; 9 nucleotides match TRBD1. Sequenced material: peripheral blood, taken 28 days after the second dose of the MenACWY control vaccine. The chain's CDR3 is CASSRSGTGNGNTIYF. In nucleotides, the CDR3 is TGTGCCAGCAGTAGATCCGGGACAGGGAATGGAAACACCATATATTTT.